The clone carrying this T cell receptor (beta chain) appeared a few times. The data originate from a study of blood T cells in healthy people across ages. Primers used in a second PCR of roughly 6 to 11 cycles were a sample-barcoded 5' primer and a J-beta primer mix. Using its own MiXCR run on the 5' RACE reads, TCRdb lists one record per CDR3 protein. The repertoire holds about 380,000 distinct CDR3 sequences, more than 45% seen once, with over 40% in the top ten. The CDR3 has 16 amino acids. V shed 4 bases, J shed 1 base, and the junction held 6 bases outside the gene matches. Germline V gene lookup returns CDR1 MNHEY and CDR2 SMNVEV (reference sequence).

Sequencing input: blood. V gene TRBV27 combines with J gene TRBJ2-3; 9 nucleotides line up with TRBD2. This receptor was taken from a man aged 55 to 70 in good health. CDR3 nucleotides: TGTGCCAGCAGTTCCCCCTGGACTAGCGGCACAGATACGCAGTATTTT. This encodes CASSSPWTSGTDTQYF.